The T cell receptor beta chain under discussion was sequenced for a study of blood T cell repertoires in COVID-19. Background on the study: Italy, Spain and the United States were the sources of the convalescent and acute COVID-19 samples. T cells, B-cell-depleted T cells, or PBMCs supplied cDNA or gDNA.

Methods used by the authors: From reference gene primer amplification, estimates of nucleated cell counts were derived. TCRdb keeps only in-frame clones here, not all; method: immunoSEQ multiplex PCR. V and J calls plus clone size are reproduced from that table; the DNA served to infer D and trimming. The sample lists some 80,000 clones, roughly nine tenths occurring once. Germline V gene data show CDR1 as SGHAT and CDR2 as FQDESV (reference sequence). The CDR3 is 14 amino acids. Trimming took 5 bases from V and 9 from J; bases not matched to a gene: 10. The source of this sequence is a woman in her 50s with active or convalescent COVID-19. The gene calls are TRBV11-1 and TRBJ2-1; 7 nucleotides match TRBD1. Material for sequencing was peripheral blood. The CDR3, as DNA: TGTGCCAGCAGCCCAAAGGACAGGTCGGGTGAGCAGTTCTTC. Protein: CASSPKDRSGEQFF.